Listed below are T cell receptor beta chains from one sample, sequenced in a study of blood T cell repertoires in COVID-19. Using immunoSEQ multiplex PCR, the repertoire was profiled, and TCRdb retains in-frame clones only, with some absent. Of 90,000 or so clones detected, about 71% appear once; the ten largest clones hold approximately 23%. The sample was peripheral blood. The receptors originated from an older woman in a cohort sampled during active or convalescent COVID-19. The CDR3 runs from the conserved cysteine through the conserved F or W.

V	J	CDR3
TRBV2	TRBJ1-2	CASSVLRGQGGYTF
TRBV4-1	TRBJ2-3	CASSRSGFRQAGTDTQYF
TRBV5-4	TRBJ1-1	CASSRGTQQAGAFF
TRBV20-1	TRBJ1-5	CSASSGWGNQPQHF
TRBV6-2/TRBV6-3	TRBJ2-7	CASSSVATGSYEQYF
TRBV10-3	TRBJ1-1	CAISISPFRNTEAFF
TRBV9	TRBJ1-1	CASSVNVHITEAFF
TRBV4-1	TRBJ2-7	CASSQGLAGGYEQYF
TRBV6-5	TRBJ1-4	CASSVEEGTEKLFF
TRBV5-4	TRBJ1-2	CASSLRQGAYGYTF
TRBV12-5	TRBJ1-2	CASAHDSFRGYTF
TRBV7-2	TRBJ2-3	CASSLQSWLSTDTQYF
TRBV6-4	TRBJ2-1	CASSQLAGGTYNEQFF
TRBV3-1/TRBV3-2	TRBJ1-5	CASSHQGSNQPQHF
TRBV18	TRBJ2-3	CASSPTSGGAGDTQYF
TRBV4-2	TRBJ2-7	CASSQDRLAGGQFSYEQYF
TRBV7-8	TRBJ2-1	CASSLKRGYNEQFF
TRBV5-1	TRBJ2-3	CASSLETSGTDTQYF